The clone carrying this T cell receptor beta chain was observed a few times. Antigen specificity is unknown. Sample-barcoded 5' priming and a J-beta primer mix drove a second PCR of roughly 6 to 12 cycles. TCRdb ran MiXCR on the 5' RACE reads and lists one entry per CDR3 protein. The table has around 800,000 distinct CDR3 sequences, less than 60% seen once. This sample is part of a study of blood T cells in healthy people across ages. CDR3 length: 13 residues. V gave up 7 bases and J gave up 3 bases; unmatched junction bases: 4. General study results and limits: TCR beta diversity per million T cells fell roughly linearly with age.

The chain couples TRBV12-3 or TRBV12-4 to TRBJ2-3; 7 bases are a match to TRBD1. Sequencing was carried out using blood. The source is a man older than 75 in good health. The chain's CDR3 is CASTGGTTDTQYF. The CDR3 DNA reads as TGTGCCAGCACAGGGGGAACGACAGATACGCAGTATTTT.